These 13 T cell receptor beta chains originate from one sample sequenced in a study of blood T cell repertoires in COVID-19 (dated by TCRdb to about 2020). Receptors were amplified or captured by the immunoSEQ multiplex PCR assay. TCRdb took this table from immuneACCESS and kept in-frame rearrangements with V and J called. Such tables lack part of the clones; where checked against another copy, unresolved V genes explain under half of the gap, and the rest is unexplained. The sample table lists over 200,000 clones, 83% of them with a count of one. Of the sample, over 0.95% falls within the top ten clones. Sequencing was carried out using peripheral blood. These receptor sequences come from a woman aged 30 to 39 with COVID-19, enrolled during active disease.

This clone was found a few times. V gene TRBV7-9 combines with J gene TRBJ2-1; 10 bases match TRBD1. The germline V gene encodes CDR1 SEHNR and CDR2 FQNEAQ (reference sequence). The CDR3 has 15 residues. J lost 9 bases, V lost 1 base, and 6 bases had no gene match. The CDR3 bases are TGTGCCAGCAGCTTAGGGACAGGGGGACTGGCTGAGCAGTTCTTC. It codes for CASSLGTGGLAEQFF.

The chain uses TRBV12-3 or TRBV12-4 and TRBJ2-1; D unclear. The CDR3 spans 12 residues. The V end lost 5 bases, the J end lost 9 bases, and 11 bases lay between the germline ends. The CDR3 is CASSVWSSEQFF. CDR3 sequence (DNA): TGTGCCAGCAGTGTATGGAGTAGTGAGCAGTTCTTC.

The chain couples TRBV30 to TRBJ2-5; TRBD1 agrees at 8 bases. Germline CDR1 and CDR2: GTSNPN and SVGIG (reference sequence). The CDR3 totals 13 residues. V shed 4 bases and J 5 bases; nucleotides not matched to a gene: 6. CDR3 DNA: TGTGCCTGGAAAGGACAGGGCATGGAGACCCAGTACTTC. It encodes CAWKGQGMETQYF.

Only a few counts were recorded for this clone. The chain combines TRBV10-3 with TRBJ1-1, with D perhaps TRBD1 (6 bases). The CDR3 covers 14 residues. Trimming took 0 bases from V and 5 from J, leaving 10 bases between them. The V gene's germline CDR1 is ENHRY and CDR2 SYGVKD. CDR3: CAISESNRATEAFF. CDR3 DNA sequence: TGTGCCATCAGTGAGTCAAACAGGGCGACTGAAGCTTTCTTT.

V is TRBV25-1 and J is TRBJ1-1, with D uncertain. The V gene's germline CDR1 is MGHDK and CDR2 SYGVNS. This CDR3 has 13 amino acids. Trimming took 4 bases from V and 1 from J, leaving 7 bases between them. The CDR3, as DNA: TGTGCCAGCAGTGGAAACGGGAACACTGAAGCTTTCTTT. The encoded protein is CASSGNGNTEAFF.

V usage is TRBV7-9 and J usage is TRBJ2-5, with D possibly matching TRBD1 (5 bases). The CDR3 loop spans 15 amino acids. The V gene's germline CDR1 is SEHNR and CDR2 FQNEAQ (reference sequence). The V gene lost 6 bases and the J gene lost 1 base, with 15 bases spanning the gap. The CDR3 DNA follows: TGTGCCAGCAGTTCTCCCGACAGCTTCCAAGAGACCCAGTACTTC. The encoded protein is CASSSPDSFQETQYF.

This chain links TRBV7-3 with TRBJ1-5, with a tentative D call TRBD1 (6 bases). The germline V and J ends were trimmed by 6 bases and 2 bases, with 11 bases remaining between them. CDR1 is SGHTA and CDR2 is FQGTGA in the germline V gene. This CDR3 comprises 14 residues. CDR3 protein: CASSLQGGNQPQHF. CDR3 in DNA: TGTGCCAGCAGTCTACAGGGCGGCAATCAGCCCCAGCATTTT.

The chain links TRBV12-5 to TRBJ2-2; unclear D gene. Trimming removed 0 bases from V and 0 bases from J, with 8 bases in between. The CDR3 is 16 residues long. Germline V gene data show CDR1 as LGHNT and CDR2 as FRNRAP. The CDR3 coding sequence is TGTGCTAGTGGTTTGGTACTAAGTACGAACACCGGGGAGCTGTTTTTT. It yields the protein CASGLVLSTNTGELFF.

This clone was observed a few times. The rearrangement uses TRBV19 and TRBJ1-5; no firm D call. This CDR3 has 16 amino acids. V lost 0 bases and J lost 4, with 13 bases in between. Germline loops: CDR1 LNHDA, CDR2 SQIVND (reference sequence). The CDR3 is CASSIDFDRTNQPQHF. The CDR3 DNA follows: TGTGCCAGTAGTATAGATTTCGACCGGACTAATCAGCCCCAGCATTTT.

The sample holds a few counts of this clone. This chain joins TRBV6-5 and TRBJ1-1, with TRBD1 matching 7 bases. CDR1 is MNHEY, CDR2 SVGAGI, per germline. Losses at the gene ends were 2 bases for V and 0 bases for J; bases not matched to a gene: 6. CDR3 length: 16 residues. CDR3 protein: CASSYGRGLLNTEAFF. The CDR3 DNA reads TGTGCCAGCAGTTACGGAAGGGGGCTTCTGAACACTGAAGCTTTCTTT.

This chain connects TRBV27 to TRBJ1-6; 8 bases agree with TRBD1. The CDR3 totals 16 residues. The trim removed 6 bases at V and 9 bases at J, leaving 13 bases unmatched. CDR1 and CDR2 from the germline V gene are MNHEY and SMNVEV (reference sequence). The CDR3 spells CASRKTDRASFSPLHF. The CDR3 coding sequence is TGTGCCAGCAGGAAAACGGACAGGGCATCATTTTCACCCCTCCACTTT.

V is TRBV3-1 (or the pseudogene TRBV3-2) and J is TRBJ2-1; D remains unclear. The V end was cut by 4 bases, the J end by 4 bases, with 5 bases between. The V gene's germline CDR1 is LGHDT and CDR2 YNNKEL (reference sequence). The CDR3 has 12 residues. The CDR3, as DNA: TGTGCCAGCAGCCCGAGATACAATGAGCAGTTCTTC. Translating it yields CASSPRYNEQFF.

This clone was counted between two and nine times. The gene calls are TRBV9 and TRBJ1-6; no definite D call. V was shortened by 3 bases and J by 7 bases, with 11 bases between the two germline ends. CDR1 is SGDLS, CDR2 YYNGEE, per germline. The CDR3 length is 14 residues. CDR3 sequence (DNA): TGTGCCAGCAGCGGAGGTTTCTCCAATTCACCCCTCCACTTT. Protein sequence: CASSGGFSNSPLHF.